This TCR beta chain was sequenced for a study of T cell responses to AZD1222 COVID-19 vaccine. Some clones are missing from TCRdb's copy, which holds only in-frame ones; the method was immunoSEQ multiplex PCR. The table records 120,000 to 150,000 clones, approximately 91% of them present only once. The CDR3 is 18 residues long. Per germline, CDR1 SGDLS and CDR2 YYNGEE. V trimming: 2 bases; J trimming: 4 bases; junction bases outside the gene matches: 16. This rearrangement joins TRBV9 to TRBJ2-7; 9 bases map to TRBD1. The source material was peripheral blood, sampled 28 days after the second AZD1222 dose. The TCR was taken from an adult who received the AZD1222 COVID-19 vaccine. CDR3 DNA sequence: TGTGCCAGCAGCGTCGATCTCGAAGCCGGGACAGGGTCGTACGAGCAGTACTTC. Protein sequence: CASSVDLEAGTGSYEQYF.